This T cell receptor (beta chain) was recorded in a study of lymphopenia after photon versus proton radiotherapy. The CDR3 contains 15 residues. The J segment lost 3 bases and the V segment lost 0 bases, leaving 5 bases of the junction unmatched. Germline V gene data show CDR1 as MNHEY and CDR2 as SMNVEV (reference sequence). TCRdb's copy holds only in-frame clones and misses some; the assay was immunoSEQ multiplex PCR. The sample has more than 80,000 clones, around 83% seen once; the top ten hold more than 1.2%. The chain joins TRBV27 to TRBJ2-7, with 7 bases matching TRBD2. The clonotype originates from a man between 60 and 75 years old with pancreatic cancer. Sequenced here: peripheral blood, sampled from a patient treated with proton-based radiotherapy. The CDR3 region has the DNA TGTGCCAGCAGTTTATCGGGACTACGAATCTACGAGCAGTACTTC. Translation gives CASSLSGLRIYEQYF.